Listed here are 32 T cell receptor beta chains from one sample, sequenced in a study of cytomegalovirus exposure and HLA in healthy donors. Only in-frame clones appear in the TCRdb table, and some are missing; sequencing was by immunoSEQ multiplex PCR. The table includes around 190,000 clones, about 82% detected once. The sequencing input was PBMCs. The source is a woman aged 18-29 years in good health and CMV-seronegative.

The chain combines TRBV23-1 with TRBJ2-2, with D possibly being TRBD1 (5 bases). TRBV23-1 counts as an open reading frame of uncertain function. This CDR3 region has 17 residues. The V end was cut by 4 bases, the J end by 2 bases, with 17 bases between. For the CDR3, the DNA is TGCGCCAGCAGTCTGCCTGGGGCATTCTCCAACACCGGGGAGCTGTTTTTT. The encoded protein is CASSLPGAFSNTGELFF.

The genes are TRBV19 and TRBJ1-1; D unclear. Per germline, CDR1 LNHDA and CDR2 SQIVND (reference sequence). Deletions cut 5 bases from V and 0 bases from J, with 7 bases between. This CDR3 comprises 13 residues. CDR3 in amino acids: CASSAEMNTEAFF. DNA of the CDR3: TGTGCCAGTAGTGCGGAGATGAACACTGAAGCTTTCTTT.

The chain has TRBV9 and TRBJ1-1, with D maybe TRBD1 (6 bases). V lost 0 bases and J lost 7, with 16 bases in between. CDR3 length equals 15 residues. CDR1 and CDR2 from the germline V gene are SGDLS and YYNGEE. The CDR3, as DNA: TGTGCCAGCAGCGTAGGGCTGGCGGGGGGGCTTGAAGCTTTCTTT. It is translated as CASSVGLAGGLEAFF. Full variable domain (missing parts from reference TRBV9 and TRBJ1-1): DSGVTQTPKHLITATGQRVTLRCSPRSGDLSVYWYQQSLDQGLQFLIQYYNGEERAKGNILERFSAQQFPDLHSELNLSSLELGDSALYFCASSVGLAGGLEAFFGQGTRLTVV.

The genes are TRBV27 and TRBJ2-1, with 10 bases that match TRBD2. With V trimmed by 3 bases and J by 9 bases, 11 bases remained unmatched. CDR3 length equals 16 residues. Germline values: CDR1 MNHEY, CDR2 SMNVEV (reference sequence). The CDR3 protein is CASSFLLAGDGSEQFF. CDR3 in DNA: TGTGCCAGCAGTTTCCTCCTAGCGGGAGACGGTAGTGAGCAGTTCTTC.

This chain connects TRBV30 to TRBJ2-5; 7 bases match TRBD1. The CDR3 consists of 16 residues. The V gene's germline CDR1 is GTSNPN and CDR2 SVGIG (reference sequence). V shed 0 bases, J shed 5 bases, and the junction held 12 bases outside the gene matches. CDR3 protein: CAWSVPQGRGTETQYF. The CDR3 DNA is TGTGCCTGGAGTGTACCCCAGGGCAGGGGGACCGAGACCCAGTACTTC.

The V call is TRBV6-5, the J call TRBJ2-1; maybe TRBD2 (5 bases). The CDR3 contains 15 residues. Trimming took 4 bases from V and 5 from J, leaving 15 bases between them. Germline V gene sequence: CDR1 MNHEY, CDR2 SVGAGI. CDR3 sequence (DNA): TGTGCCAGCAGTTTAGACTATAAGACAAACAATGAGCAGTTCTTC. Protein: CASSLDYKTNNEQFF.

J is TRBJ1-2 and V is TRBV20-1; no clear D. The CDR3 covers 11 residues. From germline, CDR1 is DFQATT and CDR2 SNEGSKA (reference sequence). The germline V and J ends were trimmed by 5 bases and 4 bases, with 8 bases remaining between them. In nucleotides, the CDR3 is TGCAGTGCTCCAGGAGGCTATGGCTACACCTTC. This codes for CSAPGGYGYTF.

For this clone: Other DNA sequences in the sample encode the same CDR3. The V gene is TRBV5-1, the J gene TRBJ2-7; 10 nucleotides align to TRBD1. The junction had 0 bases not matched to a gene; V was cut back by 0 bases and J by 3 bases. Per the germline V gene, CDR1 is SGHRS and CDR2 is YFSETQ. CDR3 length: 14 amino acids. Here the CDR3 DNA reads TGCGCCAGCAGCTTGGGGGACAGGGGCTACGAGCAGTACTTC. Translating gives CASSLGDRGYEQYF. Full variable domain (outside the CDR3, taken from reference TRBV5-1 and TRBJ2-7): KAGVTQTPRYLIKTRGQQVTLSCSPISGHRSVSWYQQTPGQGLQFLFEYFSETQRNKGNFPGRFSGRQFSNSRSEMNVSTLELGDSALYLCASSLGDRGYEQYFGPGTRLTVT.

V is TRBV19 and J is TRBJ1-4, with 7 positions matching TRBD1. The CDR3 contains 17 residues. Losses at the gene ends were 9 bases for V and 7 bases for J; bases not matched to a gene: 20. Per germline, CDR1 LNHDA and CDR2 SQIVND (reference sequence). In DNA, the CDR3 is TGTGCCAGCAACCTTGACAGGGTGGGAACCGGAACTGAAAAACTGTTTTTT. It specifies CASNLDRVGTGTEKLFF.

The V and J genes are TRBV2 and TRBJ2-3; 9 bases are shared with TRBD2. This CDR3 has 17 amino acids. The junction had 10 bases not matched to a gene; V was cut back by 6 bases and J by 0 bases. The V gene's germline CDR1 is SNHLY and CDR2 FYNNEI. CDR3 region: CASSMLAGSYSTDTQYF. DNA for the CDR3: TGTGCCAGCAGCATGCTAGCGGGATCCTATAGCACAGATACGCAGTATTTT.

This chain connects TRBV10-1 to TRBJ2-1; D is possibly TRBD1 (6 bases). In germline, CDR1 is WNHNN, CDR2 SYGVQD (reference sequence). The CDR3 is made up of 14 amino acids. Trimming left V 4 bases short and J 0 bases short, with 7 bases between. DNA of the CDR3: TGCGCCAGCAGTGCACAGGGCTCCTACAATGAGCAGTTCTTC. This translates into CASSAQGSYNEQFF.

The rearrangement links TRBV6-4 to TRBJ1-5; D remains ambiguous. From germline, CDR1 is MRHNA and CDR2 SNTAGT. V shed 2 bases and J shed 3 bases, with 17 bases lying between them. There are 17 residues in the CDR3. CDR3 sequence: CASSDVRGSTINQPQHF. DNA of the CDR3: TGTGCCAGCAGTGACGTAAGAGGGAGTACCATCAATCAGCCCCAGCATTTT.

The V and J genes are TRBV12-5 and TRBJ1-6; no clear D. The germline V gene has CDR1 LGHNT and CDR2 FRNRAP. Trimming stripped 1 base from V and 5 bases from J, with 9 bases between. The CDR3 totals 15 residues. CDR3 sequence: CASGLDGGNNSPLHF. As DNA, the CDR3 is TGTGCTAGTGGTTTGGATGGCGGAAATAATTCACCCCTCCACTTT.

The chain has TRBV29-1 and TRBJ2-7; 7 bases line up with TRBD2. Germline V gene lookup returns CDR1 SQVTM and CDR2 ANQGSEA. The J segment lost 4 bases and the V segment lost 4 bases, leaving 13 bases of the junction unmatched. CDR3 length equals 15 residues. The DNA of the CDR3 is TGCAGCGTTGTCGGGGCGGGAGCCGTAATATACGAGCAGTACTTC. Residues: CSVVGAGAVIYEQYF.

With respect to this clone: The identical CDR3 is also encoded by other nucleotide sequences in the sample. V and J are TRBV27 and TRBJ2-5; D is unresolved. This CDR3 has 11 residues. Between the trimmed V and J ends, which lost 3 bases and 4 bases, there was a span of 3 bases. Germline CDR1 and CDR2: MNHEY and SMNVEV (reference sequence). The CDR3 is CASSFRETQYF. In DNA, the CDR3 is TGTGCCAGCAGTTTCCGAGAGACCCAGTACTTC.

This CDR3 reads CASSEWTENEQFF. CDR3 nucleotide sequence: TGTGCCAGCAGTGAGTGGACAGAGAATGAGCAGTTCTTC. This sequence joins TRBV25-1 and TRBJ2-1; D may be TRBD1 (6 bases). Germline assignment: CDR1 MGHDK and CDR2 SYGVNS. The CDR3 loop spans 13 amino acids. V was cut by 3 bases and J by 7 bases, with 10 bases left in between.

The rearrangement uses TRBV30 and TRBJ2-2; 10 bases line up with TRBD2. This CDR3 comprises 15 residues. J lost 2 bases, V lost 8 bases, and 8 bases had no gene match. Germline CDR1 is GTSNPN and CDR2 is SVGIG (reference sequence). CDR3 nucleotide sequence: TGTGCCACCTCTTTAGCGGGGGGCAACACCGGGGAGCTGTTTTTT. Translated, it gives CATSLAGGNTGELFF.

V and J are TRBV11-3 and TRBJ2-1, with TRBD1 as a possible D gene (6 bases). The V gene lost 2 bases and the J gene lost 2 bases, with 13 bases spanning the gap. The CDR3 is 16 residues long. Germline assignment: CDR1 SGHNT and CDR2 YENEEA. CDR3 nucleotide sequence: TGTGCCAGCAGCTTAATGTTAGGGGGTCCCTACAATGAGCAGTTCTTC. This translates into CASSLMLGGPYNEQFF.

The rearrangement links TRBV7-9 to TRBJ1-6, with D tentatively TRBD1 (6 bases). Germline V gives CDR1 SEHNR, CDR2 FQNEAQ (reference sequence). V was cut by 3 bases and J by 0 bases, with 9 bases left in between. This CDR3 has 16 residues. The CDR3 DNA is TGTGCCAGCAGCTTGAGGGGGATCTCCTATAATTCACCCCTCCACTTT. Its translation: CASSLRGISYNSPLHF.

This chain links TRBV10-3 with TRBJ2-1; TRBD1 matches at 8 bases. The length of the CDR3 is 13 residues. After removal of 10 bases from V and 2 bases from J, the junction contained 4 bases not matched to a gene. CDR1 ENHRY and CDR2 SYGVKD come from the germline V gene. CDR3 sequence (DNA): TGTGCCACCGCGGACAGGGCCTACAATGAGCAGTTCTTC. This encodes CATADRAYNEQFF.

J is TRBJ2-7 and V is TRBV19; 8 bases align to TRBD1. Germline trimming cut 5 bases from V and 2 bases from J; bases unmatched to any gene: 14. CDR1 and CDR2 (germline): LNHDA, SQIVND (reference sequence). This CDR3 has 17 residues. The CDR3 DNA sequence: TGTGCCAGTAGTTTTCTCGCGCCCAGGACAGGGACCTACGAGCAGTACTTC. It translates to CASSFLAPRTGTYEQYF.

The chain employs TRBV5-1 and TRBJ2-1; 10 bases align to TRBD2. The CDR3 extends over 14 amino acids. V was clipped by 2 bases and J by 6 bases; unmatched bases: 2. Germline-derived CDR1 and CDR2 are SGHRS and YFSETQ. Here the CDR3 reads CASSFASGSNEQFF. DNA for the CDR3: TGCGCCAGCAGCTTTGCTAGCGGGAGCAATGAGCAGTTCTTC.

The chain carries TRBV25-1 and TRBJ1-1, with TRBD1 matching over 12 bases. V was pared by 0 bases and J by 3 bases, with 8 bases of the junction left unmatched. Per germline, CDR1 MGHDK and CDR2 SYGVNS. The CDR3 sequence is 18 residues long. CDR3 coding DNA: TGTGCCAGCAGTGAATATTTCGGGACAGGGGGCCGGGACACTGAAGCTTTCTTT. It encodes CASSEYFGTGGRDTEAFF.

This clone was seen just once. The V gene is TRBV4-1, the J gene TRBJ2-1; D call uncertain. Per germline, CDR1 MGHRA and CDR2 YSYEKL. The V end lost 4 bases, the J end lost 2 bases, and 9 bases lay between the germline ends. There are 14 residues in the CDR3. CDR3 sequence (DNA): TGCGCCAGCAGCCGGAGCGATACCTACAATGAGCAGTTCTTC. As protein: CASSRSDTYNEQFF.

The chain links TRBV19 to TRBJ2-3; TRBD2 agrees at 11 bases. Germline lookup yields CDR1 LNHDA and CDR2 SQIVND (reference sequence). Trimming at V came to 3 bases and at J to 3 bases, leaving 5 bases not matched to a gene. The CDR3 sequence is 16 residues long. The CDR3, as DNA: TGTGCCAGTAGTATGACCCTAGCGGGGGGAACAGATACGCAGTATTTT. It specifies CASSMTLAGGTDTQYF.

This chain connects TRBV25-1 to TRBJ2-1, with 13 bases identical to TRBD2. The CDR3 runs 15 residues. The germline V gene has CDR1 MGHDK and CDR2 SYGVNS. After removal of 5 bases from V and 10 bases from J, the junction contained 8 bases not matched to a gene. DNA of the CDR3: TGTGCCAGCAGTTCCCCGGGACTAGCGGGATACGAGCAGTTCTTC. It translates to CASSSPGLAGYEQFF.

This chain connects TRBV4-2 to TRBJ2-7; TRBD1 is a possible D gene (6 bases). This CDR3 contains 13 residues. V was pared by 0 bases and J by 5 bases, with 8 bases between. CDR1 and CDR2 (germline): LGHNA, YNFKEQ. The CDR3 nucleotides read TGTGCCAGCAGCCAAGATAGGGGGAACGAGCAGTACTTC. This codes for CASSQDRGNEQYF.

Note on this clone: The sample carries other DNA sequences with the same CDR3. The chain carries TRBV6-5 and TRBJ1-1; D is undetermined. V lost 8 bases, J lost 1 base, and 5 bases lay in between. The CDR3 has 11 amino acids. Germline V gene sequence: CDR1 MNHEY, CDR2 SVGAGI. CDR3 region: CASRRNTEAFF. DNA of the CDR3: TGTGCCAGCCGCAGGAACACTGAAGCTTTCTTT.

The chain links TRBV15 to TRBJ2-2; D gene uncertain. Looked up from germline, CDR1 is LNHNV and CDR2 is YYDKDF (reference sequence). V lost 0 bases to trimming and J lost 5 bases, with 10 bases between them. This CDR3 spans 15 amino acids. DNA of the CDR3: TGTGCCACCAGCAGAGATTACAGAATAACCGGGGAGCTGTTTTTT. Translated: CATSRDYRITGELFF.

This clone was counted once. The chain uses TRBV10-1 and TRBJ2-7; D possibly corresponds to TRBD2 (6 bases). Trimming took 6 bases from V and 4 from J, leaving 13 bases between them. CDR1 WNHNN and CDR2 SYGVQD come from the germline V gene (reference sequence). This CDR3 region has 13 residues. The CDR3 DNA reads as TGCGCCAGCAGGAGCGGGCCTGATTACGAGCAGTACTTC. Protein: CASRSGPDYEQYF.

This chain links TRBV9 with TRBJ2-1; 11 bases map to TRBD1. CDR3 length: 15 amino acids. J was trimmed by 3 bases and V by 3 bases; bases with no gene match: 2. Looked up from germline, CDR1 is SGDLS and CDR2 is YYNGEE. CDR3 nucleotides: TGTGCCAGCAGCGCCGGGACAGGGGGCTACAATGAGCAGTTCTTC. It yields the protein CASSAGTGGYNEQFF.

V is TRBV4-1 and J is TRBJ2-1; 12 nucleotides agree with TRBD2. CDR1 is MGHRA, CDR2 YSYEKL, per germline. This CDR3 is 17 amino acids long. J gave up 4 bases and V 0 bases, and 4 bases lay outside the gene matches. CDR3 DNA sequence: TGCGCCAGCAGCCAAGATCGGCTAGCGGGAGGGTACAATGAGCAGTTCTTC. Translation: CASSQDRLAGGYNEQFF.